This entry concerns a single T cell receptor (beta chain). Germline is not matched at one junction end, which may reflect a read error. The CDR3 length is 15 residues. CDR1 is SSHAT, CDR2 FNYEAQ, per germline (reference sequence). This sample is part of a study of blood T cell repertoires in COVID-19. Turning to the study itself: Sources were T cells, B-cell-depleted T cells, or PBMCs; the material itself was cDNA or gDNA.

The data were produced by immunoSEQ multiplex PCR, yet TCRdb's version contains in-frame clones alone and is incomplete. The sample contains 180,000 or so clones, approximately 87% of which appear only once. This TCR was recovered from a woman between 50 and 59 years old who had recovered from COVID-19. Sequenced sample: PBMCs or T cells enriched from blood (not recorded which). This chain uses TRBV7-7 with TRBJ2-1; 9 bases agree with TRBD1. CDR3 coding DNA: TGTGCTAGCAGCGACGGGACAGGGAGGGCGAATGAGCAGTTCTTC. Translation: CASSDGTGRANEQFF. Supplemented by reference TRBV7-7 and TRBJ2-1, the full variable domain reads GAGVSQSPRYKVTKRGQDVTLRCDPISSHATLYWYQQALGQGPEFLTYFNYEAQPDKSGLPSDRFSAERPEGSISTLTIQRTEQRDSAMYRCASSDGTGRANEQFFGPGTRLTVL.